These T cell receptor beta chains were read from a single sample in a study of blood T cell repertoires in COVID-19. Measured with immunoSEQ multiplex PCR; TCRdb has only the in-frame clones, and not every one. The sample has over 250,000 clones, 85% seen once. The specimen sequenced was peripheral blood. The receptors stem from a human donor in a cohort sampled during active COVID-19. CDR3s include the opening cysteine and the closing phenylalanine or tryptophan. A D gene is named only where the DNA matches it firmly. Some rows have no size entry. The others give once, few or many, or a class for an expanded clone.

D gene	J gene	clone size	V gene	CDR3 DNA	CDR3 protein
-	TRBJ2-5	-	TRBV15	TGTGCCACCAGCTGGGACTTCCAAGAGACCCAGTACTTC	CATSWDFQETQYF
-	TRBJ2-7	once	TRBV7-2	TGTGCCAGCAGCTTAGCTGCTAACGAGCAGTACTTC	CASSLAANEQYF
-	TRBJ1-1	-	TRBV6-8	TGTGCCAGCAGTTACGCAGGGTTGCCGTCTATGAACACTGAAGCTTTCTTT	CASSYAGLPSMNTEAFF
TRBD2	TRBJ2-1	-	TRBV3-1/TRBV3-2	TGTGCCAGCACCGGACTAGCGGGAGCTTACAATGAGCAGTTCTTC	CASTGLAGAYNEQFF
TRBD1	TRBJ1-1	once	TRBV7-2	TGTGCCAGCCGTGAGGGACAGGGGGCGTTCACTGAAGCTTTCTTT	CASREGQGAFTEAFF
-	TRBJ2-7	-	TRBV7-7	TGTGCCAGCAGCTTAGCGCGGGGTAGGGACTACGAGCAGTACTTC	CASSLARGRDYEQYF
-	TRBJ2-7	-	TRBV19	TGTGCCAGTTCGATTGGCGGGACGAACGAGCAGTACTTC	CASSIGGTNEQYF
-	TRBJ2-5	once	TRBV2	TGTGCCAGCAGTCGGGACATCCAAGAGACCCAGTACTTC	CASSRDIQETQYF
TRBD2	TRBJ2-1	-	TRBV4-3	TGCGCCAGCAGCCAAGATCGGGAGGTGGGCAGACGTCCGCTTGGTGAGCAGTTCTTC	CASSQDREVGRRPLGEQFF
-	TRBJ1-1	once	TRBV6-4	TGTGCCAGCAGTGACAGTGCCAGGGTGGTAATAGGAGACACTGAAGCTTTCTTT	CASSDSARVVIGDTEAFF
-	TRBJ2-1	once	TRBV3-1/TRBV3-2	TGTGCCAGCAGCCAAGATAGGGGTGCTTTCCCCCTCGATGAGCAGTTCTTC	CASSQDRGAFPLDEQFF
TRBD1	TRBJ1-4	-	TRBV9	TGTGCCAGCAGCCGAGGGCAGGGGGCTAGTGAAAAACTGTTTTTT	CASSRGQGASEKLFF
TRBD1	TRBJ1-2	-	TRBV5-1	TGCGCCAGCAGGATGGGACAGGGCGAACGCTATGGCTACACCTTC	CASRMGQGERYGYTF
-	TRBJ2-6	-	TRBV7-2	TGTGCCAGCAGCTTTCAGGGATCGGGAGCGGGCGGGGCCAACGTCCTGACTTTC	CASSFQGSGAGGANVLTF
-	TRBJ1-1	few	TRBV10-3	TGTGCCATCAGTGAATGGGCCGGCGAAGCTTTCTTT	CAISEWAGEAFF